A selection of T cell receptor beta chains follows, all from one sample in a study of cytomegalovirus exposure and HLA in healthy donors. The data were produced by immunoSEQ multiplex PCR, yet TCRdb's version contains in-frame clones alone and is incomplete. Among around 160,000 clones listed, approximately 79% were seen once. The material sequenced was PBMCs. The receptors here all came from a man in his fifties in good health and CMV-seropositive. Both conserved end residues are part of each CDR3. D genes are given only for firm matches. The size entry is marked missing in some rows and otherwise reads once, few, many or a size class.

CDR3 protein,CDR3 DNA,J gene,clone size,V gene,D gene
CASSQGAGTVNEKLFF,TGCGCCAGCAGCCAAGGGGCTGGGACAGTTAATGAAAAACTGTTTTTT,TRBJ1-4,few,TRBV4-3,TRBD1
CASSAHGGGRRPGELFF,TGTGCCAGCAGTGCCCACGGGGGGGGGCGTCGTCCCGGGGAGCTGTTTTTT,TRBJ2-2,-,TRBV6-4,TRBD2
CASSPGQTSNNSPLHF,TGTGCCAGCAGCCCCGGACAGACAAGTAATAACTCACCCCTCCACTTT,TRBJ1-6,-,TRBV7-9,-
CARSPGTSGPETQYF,TGTGCCAGAAGCCCTGGGACTAGCGGGCCGGAGACCCAGTACTTC,TRBJ2-5,-,TRBV5-3,TRBD2
CASSLGLRDRGQVNYGYTF,TGCGCCAGCAGCTTGGGACTCCGGGACAGGGGTCAAGTTAACTATGGCTACACCTTC,TRBJ1-2,-,TRBV5-1,TRBD1
CATSRQTGARGNQPQHF,TGTGCCACCAGCAGACAGACAGGGGCGCGGGGCAATCAGCCCCAGCATTTT,TRBJ1-5,-,TRBV15,TRBD1
CASSEGGTSPETQYF,TGTGCCAGCAGTGAAGGGGGGACTAGCCCAGAGACCCAGTACTTC,TRBJ2-5,-,TRBV6-1,TRBD2
CAWGQSADTQYF,TGTGCCTGGGGGCAGAGTGCCGATACGCAGTATTTT,TRBJ2-3,once,TRBV30,-
CASSFFSGTLASYEQYF,TGTGCCAGCAGCTTTTTCTCCGGGACACTGGCCTCCTACGAGCAGTACTTC,TRBJ2-7,-,TRBV7-2,-
CASSFGQGTTEAFF,TGTGCCAGCAGCTTCGGACAGGGGACCACTGAAGCTTTCTTT,TRBJ1-1,few,TRBV7-9,TRBD1
CASSRGQEETQYF,TGCGCCAGCAGCCGCGGACAGGAAGAGACCCAGTACTTC,TRBJ2-5,-,TRBV10-2,TRBD1
CASGRGQGAEAFF,TGTGCCAGTGGCAGGGGGCAGGGCGCTGAAGCTTTCTTT,TRBJ1-1,-,TRBV19,TRBD1
CASSLNSRGAEAFF,TGTGCCAGCAGCCTAAACAGCAGGGGCGCTGAAGCTTTCTTT,TRBJ1-1,-,TRBV5-4,-
CASGRTHQPQHF,TGTGCCAGCGGGAGAACTCATCAGCCCCAGCATTTT,TRBJ1-5,-,TRBV2,-
CATRVRASMNTEAFF,TGTGCCACCAGGGTCAGGGCTTCCATGAACACTGAAGCTTTCTTT,TRBJ1-1,few,TRBV19,-